These 7 T cell receptor beta chains share one sample of origin, sequenced in a study of blood T cell repertoires in COVID-19. Data came from immunoSEQ multiplex PCR; TCRdb stores just in-frame clones and leaves some out. The profile shows over 25,000 clones, 85% to 90% of them singletons. The sample comprised peripheral blood. The receptors here all came from an older woman with active COVID-19.

The chain employs TRBV7-2 and TRBJ1-2, with D possibly TRBD1 on 5 matching bases. Per the germline V gene, CDR1 is SGHTA and CDR2 is FQGNSA. The CDR3 extends over 16 amino acids. With 0 bases removed from V and 4 bases from J, the gap between germline ends came to 15 bases. CDR3 protein: CASSLAPRAIIYGYTF. The CDR3 DNA sequence: TGTGCCAGCAGCTTAGCTCCCAGGGCTATCATCTATGGCTACACCTTC.

This clone was seen a single time. This chain links TRBV6-2 or TRBV6-3 with TRBJ1-6, with a weak D call TRBD1 (5 bases). V dropped 4 bases and J dropped 8 bases, with 15 bases sitting between them. The CDR3 contains 15 residues. Germline V gene lookup returns CDR1 MNHEY and CDR2 SVGEGT. The CDR3 sequence: CASSWGRSGDSPLHF. CDR3 in DNA: TGTGCCAGCAGTTGGGGACGTTCGGGGGATTCACCCCTCCACTTT.

This chain links TRBV14 with TRBJ2-1, with D perhaps matching TRBD1 (6 bases). This CDR3 has 13 amino acids. V gave up 2 bases and J gave up 9 bases, with 11 bases separating them. In germline, CDR1 is SGHDN, CDR2 FVKESK. The DNA for the CDR3 is TGTGCCAGCAGCCAAACCCACAGGGCTGAGCAGTTCTTC. Amino acid sequence: CASSQTHRAEQFF.

The chain combines TRBV6-2 or TRBV6-3 with TRBJ2-2; 8 positions match TRBD1. The CDR3 length is 15 residues. The V segment lost 2 bases and the J segment 7 bases; nucleotides outside the gene matches: 6. Germline V gene lookup returns CDR1 MNHEY and CDR2 SVGEGT. CDR3 DNA: TGTGCCAGCAGTTACGCCAGGGGGCTGATCGGGGAGCTGTTTTTT. Protein sequence: CASSYARGLIGELFF.

V is TRBV5-1 and J is TRBJ2-3; 9 nucleotides align to TRBD2. V lost 0 bases to trimming and J lost 6 bases; unmatched junction nucleotides: 8. The CDR3 covers 16 residues. The germline gives CDR1 SGHRS, CDR2 YFSETQ. The DNA of the CDR3 is TGCGCCAGCAGCTTGGAGGGGACTAGCATCCTCGATACGCAGTATTTT. Translated, it gives CASSLEGTSILDTQYF.

This chain uses TRBV7-8 with TRBJ2-7, with D possibly TRBD2 on 5 matching bases. The CDR3 sequence is 15 residues long. Between the trimmed V and J ends, which lost 5 bases and 2 bases, there was a span of 16 bases. Germline V CDR1 and CDR2: SGHVS, FQNEAQ. CDR3 protein: CASSPRTELTYEQYF. DNA of the CDR3: TGTGCCAGCAGCCCTAGGACTGAATTGACCTACGAGCAGTACTTC.

This sequence joins TRBV12-3 or TRBV12-4 and TRBJ2-7; 9 nucleotides align to TRBD1. This CDR3 comprises 13 residues. V was pared by 10 bases and J by 6 bases, with 10 bases of the junction left unmatched. The CDR3 spells CATRGQGFLEQYF. Here the CDR3 DNA reads TGTGCCACCCGGGGACAGGGCTTCCTCGAGCAGTACTTC.